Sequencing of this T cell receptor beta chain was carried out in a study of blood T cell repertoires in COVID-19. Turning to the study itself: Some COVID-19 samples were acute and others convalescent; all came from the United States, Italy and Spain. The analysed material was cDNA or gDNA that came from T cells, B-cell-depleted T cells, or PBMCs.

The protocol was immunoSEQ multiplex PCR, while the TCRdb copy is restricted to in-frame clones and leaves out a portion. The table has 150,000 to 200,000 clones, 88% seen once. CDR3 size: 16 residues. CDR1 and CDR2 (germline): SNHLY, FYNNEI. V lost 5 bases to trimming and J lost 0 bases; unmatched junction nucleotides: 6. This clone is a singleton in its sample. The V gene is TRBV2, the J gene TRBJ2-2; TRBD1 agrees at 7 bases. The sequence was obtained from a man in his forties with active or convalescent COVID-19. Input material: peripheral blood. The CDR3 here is CASSPLGTANTGELFF. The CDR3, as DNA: TGTGCCAGCAGTCCCCTTGGGACAGCGAACACCGGGGAGCTGTTTTTT.